The 11 T cell receptor beta chains below come from one sample, sequenced in a study of shared clonotypes between healthy human individuals. Profiled with immunoSEQ multiplex PCR; TCRdb holds only in-frame clones, not every one. The sample has around 550,000 clones; about 96% are singletons. Input material: naive CD4+ T cells sorted from blood. Sample subset: CD45RA+ positively selected. The receptor set was obtained from a woman in her twenties or thirties in good health.

V gene TRBV28 combines with J gene TRBJ1-3; the D is unclear. The V end lost 7 bases, the J end lost 4 bases, and 17 bases lay between the germline ends. Per germline, CDR1 MDHEN and CDR2 SYDVKM. This CDR3 region has 15 residues. The CDR3 is CASINSDSRGNTIYF. DNA for the CDR3: TGTGCCAGCATTAATAGCGACTCTCGAGGAAACACCATATATTTT.

The V and J genes are TRBV5-1 and TRBJ2-1, with TRBD2 matching over 9 bases. The V gene end was trimmed by 5 bases and the J gene end by 4 bases; junction bases not matched to a gene: 13. Per the germline V gene, CDR1 is SGHRS and CDR2 is YFSETQ. The length of the CDR3 is 17 residues. This CDR3 reads CASRSSGRSSGYNEQFF. In DNA, the CDR3 is TGCGCCAGCAGAAGTAGCGGGAGAAGTTCCGGATACAATGAGCAGTTCTTC.

This chain links TRBV9 with TRBJ1-1; 10 bases map to TRBD1. The V and J ends lost 3 bases and 7 bases, in that order; junction bases with no gene match: 12. CDR1 SGDLS and CDR2 YYNGEE come from the germline V gene. The CDR3 spans 16 residues. The DNA of the CDR3 is TGTGCCAGCAGCGATAGACAGGGGGCCCGGTTAGGTGAAGCTTTCTTT. Encoded protein: CASSDRQGARLGEAFF.

The rearrangement uses TRBV28 and TRBJ1-4, with TRBD1 matching 8 bases. Germline CDR1 and CDR2: MDHEN and SYDVKM. The CDR3 has 16 residues. With V trimmed by 3 bases and J by 3 bases, 6 bases remained unmatched. The DNA of the CDR3 is TGTGCCAGCAGTTTGAGCAGGGGGCTCTCTAATGAAAAACTGTTTTTT. This gives the protein CASSLSRGLSNEKLFF.

This chain joins TRBV7-6 and TRBJ2-1, with 8 bases matching TRBD2. Trimming at V came to 0 bases and at J to 6 bases, leaving 7 bases not matched to a gene. Germline-derived CDR1 and CDR2 are SGHVS and FNYEAQ. The CDR3 runs to 16 residues. This CDR3 is CASSLAPLSGANEQFF. DNA for the CDR3: TGTGCCAGCAGCTTAGCGCCCCTTAGCGGGGCCAATGAGCAGTTCTTC.

This chain links TRBV28 with TRBJ2-1; 7 bases are shared with TRBD2. Germline CDR1 is MDHEN and CDR2 is SYDVKM. The junction had 9 bases not matched to a gene; V was cut back by 3 bases and J by 10 bases. The CDR3 runs 14 residues. The CDR3 loop is CASSFRGGPLEQFF. DNA for the CDR3: TGTGCCAGCAGTTTTCGGGGAGGGCCCCTGGAGCAGTTCTTC.

The rearrangement joins TRBV19 to TRBJ1-6; 9 nucleotides agree with TRBD1. CDR3 length: 15 residues. The V gene end was trimmed by 5 bases and the J gene end by 10 bases; junction bases not matched to a gene: 9. Germline CDR1 reads LNHDA; CDR2 reads SQIVND (reference sequence). CDR3 region: CASSSSGTGNSPLHF. The CDR3 DNA reads TGTGCCAGTAGTTCCTCCGGGACAGGGAACTCACCCCTCCACTTT.

J is TRBJ2-1 and V is TRBV19; D remains ambiguous. Per the germline V gene, CDR1 is LNHDA and CDR2 is SQIVND (reference sequence). Trimming cost V 3 bases and J 2 bases, with 11 bases left between them. The CDR3 length is 15 residues. This CDR3 is CASSIQAGPYNEQFF. The CDR3 coding sequence is TGTGCCAGTAGTATCCAGGCAGGCCCCTACAATGAGCAGTTCTTC.

The chain links TRBV10-3 to TRBJ2-2; the D gene is possibly TRBD2 (5 bases). The CDR3 totals 15 residues. Per germline, CDR1 ENHRY and CDR2 SYGVKD. The V end lost 3 bases, the J end lost 1 base, and 9 bases lay between the germline ends. The CDR3 DNA reads as TGTGCCATCAGTGAAGCAGGACTGAACACCGGGGAGCTGTTTTTT. Its protein is CAISEAGLNTGELFF.

CDR3 in DNA: TGTGCCAGCAGTGCCTTAGCGGGCCCACAAGAGACCCAGTACTTC. Amino acid sequence: CASSALAGPQETQYF. This rearrangement joins TRBV6-5 to TRBJ2-5; 7 positions match TRBD2. Trimming took 5 bases from V and 2 from J; bases not matched to a gene: 8. From germline, CDR1 is MNHEY and CDR2 SVGAGI. CDR3 length: 15 amino acids.

This sequence joins TRBV5-1 and TRBJ2-5; TRBD1 matches at 9 bases. The CDR3 runs 15 residues. The germline V gene has CDR1 SGHRS and CDR2 YFSETQ. The V and J ends lost 4 bases and 3 bases, in that order; junction bases with no gene match: 7. This chain's CDR3 is CASSPTGGKKETQYF. The DNA of the CDR3 is TGCGCCAGCAGCCCGACAGGGGGAAAGAAAGAGACCCAGTACTTC.